The rows below give T cell receptor beta chains drawn from one sample of a study of T-cell reconstitution after alpha-beta-depleted transplantation in children. One entry per CDR3 protein, called by TCRdb with MiXCR from the PCR reads. The sample yields more than 550,000 distinct CDR3 sequences, about 11% seen once. The sample in question was PBMCs from the stem cell graft donor, obtained from the stem cell graft. All receptors derive from a human donor who donated a stem cell graft to a child with acute myeloid leukemia. Each CDR3 is given with its conserved first and last residue. Fields, in order: clone size, J gene, D gene, V gene, CDR3 protein, CDR3 DNA. The D gene is left open where the match is weak. Size tells how often a clone was seen (once, few, many) or the class of an expanded clone, and some rows leave it out.

>-|TRBJ1-1|-|TRBV30
CAWKGNTEAFF
TGTGCCTGGAAGGGAAACACTGAAGCTTTCTTT
>few|TRBJ2-1|TRBD1|TRBV7-9
CASSPNRGRRNEQFF
TGTGCCAGCAGCCCAAACAGGGGGCGCCGGAATGAGCAGTTCTTC
>many|TRBJ1-3|-|TRBV20-1
CSARGWDPSGNTIYF
TGCAGTGCTAGGGGCTGGGACCCTAGCGGAAACACCATATATTTT
>few|TRBJ2-1|TRBD2|TRBV29-1
CSVEGPGGTGEQFF
TGCAGCGTTGAAGGTCCGGGAGGCACGGGGGAGCAGTTCTTC
>-|TRBJ2-1|-|TRBV20-1
CSAQDVGRSRQFF
TGCAGTGCTCAGGACGTCGGCCGGTCAAGGCAGTTCTTC
>-|TRBJ2-1|-|TRBV2
CASSPGGTGYNEQFF
TGTGCCAGCAGCCCCGGGGGGACAGGTTACAATGAGCAGTTCTTC
>many|TRBJ2-1|TRBD2|TRBV5-1
CASSLGSGYNEQFF
TGCGCCAGCAGCTTGGGTAGCGGGTACAATGAGCAGTTCTTC
>-|TRBJ2-1|TRBD2|TRBV6-5
CASSYGLAGSYNEQFF
TGTGCCAGCAGTTACGGACTAGCGGGATCCTACAATGAGCAGTTCTTC
>-|TRBJ2-7|-|TRBV7-2
CASSPDYMSEQYF
TGTGCCAGCAGCCCTGACTATATGAGCGAGCAGTACTTC
>many|TRBJ2-1|-|TRBV9
CATAIGSFNEQFF
TGTGCCACCGCAATCGGGTCATTTAATGAGCAGTTCTTC
>-|TRBJ2-3|-|TRBV7-3
CASSPGGGGSTDTQYF
TGTGCCAGCAGCCCTGGAGGGGGGGGAAGCACAGATACGCAGTATTTT
>few|TRBJ2-7|-|TRBV5-1
CASSPKGTYEQYF
TGCGCCAGCAGCCCGAAGGGAACCTACGAGCAGTACTTC
>-|TRBJ2-7|-|TRBV3-1
CASSQAGRGLSYEQYF
TGTGCCAGCAGCCAAGCTGGAAGGGGCCTTAGTTACGAGCAGTACTTC
>few|TRBJ1-5|-|TRBV20-1
CSARSAISPSGTNQPQHF
TGCAGTGCTAGATCAGCAATCAGCCCCAGCGGCACCAATCAGCCCCAGCATTTT
>-|TRBJ1-2|-|TRBV28
CASSLRTDLTF
TGTGCCAGCAGTTTGAGAACAGACTTAACCTTC
>few|TRBJ2-3|TRBD2|TRBV5-4
CASSPGKGGLTDTQYF
TGTGCCAGCAGCCCAGGGAAGGGAGGGCTCACAGATACGCAGTATTTT
>many|TRBJ2-1|TRBD2|TRBV6-2/TRBV6-3
CASSYSASGGLQFF
TGTGCCAGCAGTTACTCCGCTAGCGGGGGTCTCCAGTTCTTC
>-|TRBJ2-1|TRBD2|TRBV3-1
CASSQVLAGGRDEQFF
TGTGCCAGCAGCCAGGTCCTAGCGGGAGGGAGGGATGAGCAGTTCTTC
>-|TRBJ2-5|TRBD2|TRBV20-1
CGAETVRGGLGETQYF
TGCGGTGCGGAAACCGTCCGGGGGGGCCTGGGAGAGACCCAGTACTTC
>-|TRBJ2-2|-|TRBV30
CACSSGAGGTGELFF
TGTGCCTGTTCGTCGGGAGCAGGCGGCACCGGGGAGCTGTTTTTT
>-|TRBJ2-6|TRBD1|TRBV6-1
CASSPGQSFSGANVLTF
TGTGCCAGCAGTCCGGGACAGAGCTTTTCCGGGGCCAACGTCCTGACTTTC
>-|TRBJ1-5|TRBD1|TRBV12-3/TRBV12-4
CASKGGLGDGNQPQHF
TGTGCCAGCAAAGGGGGCCTGGGAGATGGCAATCAGCCCCAGCATTTT
>many|TRBJ1-2|TRBD1|TRBV6-5
CASSYGAQGAGYGYTF
TGTGCCAGCAGTTACGGGGCTCAGGGGGCTGGCTATGGCTACACCTTC
>many|TRBJ2-3|-|TRBV20-1
CSARAGSYTDTQYF
TGCAGTGCTAGGGCAGGTTCTTACACAGATACGCAGTATTTT